The 3 T cell receptor beta chains given below trace back to one sample, sequenced in a study of OX40 agonist ivuxolimab in advanced cancers. The repertoire was sequenced with immunoSEQ multiplex PCR; TCRdb's copy has only in-frame clones and lacks some. The sample records around 40,000 clones, approximately 84% being singletons. This specimen was CD4+ or CD8+ T cells sorted from blood, taken in a trial of the OX40 agonist ivuxolimab. These TCRs come from an adult with an advanced solid tumor such as melanoma, head and neck, liver or kidney cancer.

This clone was detected a few times. The chain recombines TRBV7-8 with TRBJ1-2; tentatively, D is TRBD1 (5 bases). V gave up 5 bases and J gave up 2 bases, with 18 bases separating them. The CDR3 sequence is 16 residues long. Germline V gene sequence: CDR1 SGHVS, CDR2 FQNEAQ. The DNA of the CDR3 is TGTGCCAGCAGCCGAGAGAGGGGAGTTCGGAACTATGGCTACACCTTC. This translates into CASSRERGVRNYGYTF.

V is TRBV28 and J is TRBJ2-3, with TRBD2 identical over 15 bases. Trimming at V came to 4 bases and at J to 9 bases, leaving 11 bases not matched to a gene. CDR1 and CDR2 from the germline V gene are MDHEN and SYDVKM. This CDR3 is 17 amino acids long. CDR3 loop: CASSSAGTSGGQGTQYF. CDR3 sequence (DNA): TGTGCCAGCAGTTCCGCCGGGACTAGCGGGGGGCAGGGGACGCAGTATTTT.

This clone was seen a handful of times. This chain uses TRBV5-1 with TRBJ2-5; D not resolved. CDR1 and CDR2 (germline): SGHRS, YFSETQ. There are 13 residues in the CDR3. Trimming took 4 bases from V and 1 from J, leaving 8 bases between them. CDR3 sequence (DNA): TGCGCCAGCAGCGGTGGAAGCCAAGAGACCCAGTACTTC. Translation: CASSGGSQETQYF.